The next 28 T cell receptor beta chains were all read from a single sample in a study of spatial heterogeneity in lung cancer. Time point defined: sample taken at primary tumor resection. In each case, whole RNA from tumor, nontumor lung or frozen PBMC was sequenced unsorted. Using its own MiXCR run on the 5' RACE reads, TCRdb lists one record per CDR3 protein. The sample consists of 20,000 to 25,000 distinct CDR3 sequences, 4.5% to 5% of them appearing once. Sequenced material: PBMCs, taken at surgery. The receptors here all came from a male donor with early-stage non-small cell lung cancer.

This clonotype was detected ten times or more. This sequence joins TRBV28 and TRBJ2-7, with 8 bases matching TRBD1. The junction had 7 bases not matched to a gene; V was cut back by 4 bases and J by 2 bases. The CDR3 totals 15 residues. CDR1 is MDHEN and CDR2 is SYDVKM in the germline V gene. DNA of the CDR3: TGTGCCAGCAGTTCCGGGACAGGTATTGCCTACGAGCAGTACTTC. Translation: CASSSGTGIAYEQYF.

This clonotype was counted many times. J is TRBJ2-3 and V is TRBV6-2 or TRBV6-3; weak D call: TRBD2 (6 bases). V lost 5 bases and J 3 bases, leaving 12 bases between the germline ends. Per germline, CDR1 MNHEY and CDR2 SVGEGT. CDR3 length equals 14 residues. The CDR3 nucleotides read TGTGCCAGCAGTAAAGGGGAGGCGACAGATACGCAGTATTTT. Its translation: CASSKGEATDTQYF.

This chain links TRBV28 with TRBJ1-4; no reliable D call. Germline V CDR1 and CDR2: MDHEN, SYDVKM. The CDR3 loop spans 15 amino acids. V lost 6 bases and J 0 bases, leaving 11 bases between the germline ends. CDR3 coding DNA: TGTGCCAGCAGCCCTCCCCCCGCAACTAATGAAAAACTGTTTTTT. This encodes CASSPPPATNEKLFF.

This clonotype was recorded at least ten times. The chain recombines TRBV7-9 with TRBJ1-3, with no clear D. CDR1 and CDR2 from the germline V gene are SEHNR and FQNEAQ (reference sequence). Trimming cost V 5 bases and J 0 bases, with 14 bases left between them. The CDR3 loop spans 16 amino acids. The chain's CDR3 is CASSLGGPVSGNTIYF. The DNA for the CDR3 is TGTGCCAGCAGCCTGGGTGGTCCAGTCTCTGGAAACACCATATATTTT.

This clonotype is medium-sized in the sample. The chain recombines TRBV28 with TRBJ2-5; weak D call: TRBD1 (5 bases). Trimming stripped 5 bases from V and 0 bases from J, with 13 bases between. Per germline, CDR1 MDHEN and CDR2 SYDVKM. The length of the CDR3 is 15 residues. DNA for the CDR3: TGTGCCAGCAGTACGGTGGGGCGAAACCAAGAGACCCAGTACTTC. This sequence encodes CASSTVGRNQETQYF.

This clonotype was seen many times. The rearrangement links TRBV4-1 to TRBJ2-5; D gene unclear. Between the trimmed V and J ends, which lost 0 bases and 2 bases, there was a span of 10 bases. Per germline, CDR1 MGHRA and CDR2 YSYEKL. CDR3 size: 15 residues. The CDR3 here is CASSQDRGEQETQYF. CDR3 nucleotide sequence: TGCGCCAGCAGCCAAGATCGCGGAGAGCAAGAGACCCAGTACTTC.

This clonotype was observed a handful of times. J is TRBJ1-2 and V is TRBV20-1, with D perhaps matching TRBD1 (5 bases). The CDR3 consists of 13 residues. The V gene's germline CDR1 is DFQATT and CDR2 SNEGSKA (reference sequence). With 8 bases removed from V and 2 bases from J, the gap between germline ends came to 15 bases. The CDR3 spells CSTLSGHNYGYTF. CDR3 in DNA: TGCAGTACCTTATCAGGGCACAACTATGGCTACACCTTC.

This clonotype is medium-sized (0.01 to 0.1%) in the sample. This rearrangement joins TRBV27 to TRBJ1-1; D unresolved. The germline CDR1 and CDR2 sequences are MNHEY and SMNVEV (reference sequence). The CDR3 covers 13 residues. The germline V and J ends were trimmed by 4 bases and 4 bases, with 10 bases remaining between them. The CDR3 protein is CASSSGLGTEAFF. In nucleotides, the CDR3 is TGTGCCAGCAGTTCTGGGTTGGGCACTGAAGCTTTCTTT.

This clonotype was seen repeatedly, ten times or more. The CDR3 bases are TGTGCCAGCAGCCTGGTTGGCTCCAGGAAGAGCTCCTACAATGAGCAGTTCTTC. It encodes CASSLVGSRKSSYNEQFF. The chain links TRBV5-4 to TRBJ2-1; D remains ambiguous. With 4 bases removed from V and 0 bases from J, the gap between germline ends came to 20 bases. The CDR3 is 18 amino acids. The germline CDR1 and CDR2 sequences are SGHNT and YYREEE (reference sequence).

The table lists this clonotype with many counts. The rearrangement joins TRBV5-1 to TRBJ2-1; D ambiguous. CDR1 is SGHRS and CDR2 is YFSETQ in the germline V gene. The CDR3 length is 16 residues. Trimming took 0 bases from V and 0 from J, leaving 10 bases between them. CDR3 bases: TGCGCCAGCAGCTTGGAGGGAAACCCCTCCTACAATGAGCAGTTCTTC. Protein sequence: CASSLEGNPSYNEQFF.

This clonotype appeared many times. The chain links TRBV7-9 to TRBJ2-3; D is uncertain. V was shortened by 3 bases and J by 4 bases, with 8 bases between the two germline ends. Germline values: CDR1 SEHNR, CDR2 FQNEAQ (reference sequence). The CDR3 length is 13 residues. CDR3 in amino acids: CASSFGSADTQYF. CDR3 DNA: TGTGCCAGCAGCTTTGGTAGTGCAGATACGCAGTATTTT.

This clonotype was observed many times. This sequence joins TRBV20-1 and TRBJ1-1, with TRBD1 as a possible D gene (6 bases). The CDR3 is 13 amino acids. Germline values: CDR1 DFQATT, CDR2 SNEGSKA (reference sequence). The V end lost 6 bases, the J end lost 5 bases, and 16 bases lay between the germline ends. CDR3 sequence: CSAERGGGTEAFF. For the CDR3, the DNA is TGCAGTGCCGAGCGAGGGGGGGGAACTGAAGCTTTCTTT.

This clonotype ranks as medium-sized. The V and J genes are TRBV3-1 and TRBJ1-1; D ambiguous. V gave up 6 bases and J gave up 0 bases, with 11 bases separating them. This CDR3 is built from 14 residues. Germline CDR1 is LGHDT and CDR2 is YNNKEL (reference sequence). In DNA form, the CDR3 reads TGTGCCAGCAGTCCCCATAGACTGAACACTGAAGCTTTCTTT. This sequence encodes CASSPHRLNTEAFF.

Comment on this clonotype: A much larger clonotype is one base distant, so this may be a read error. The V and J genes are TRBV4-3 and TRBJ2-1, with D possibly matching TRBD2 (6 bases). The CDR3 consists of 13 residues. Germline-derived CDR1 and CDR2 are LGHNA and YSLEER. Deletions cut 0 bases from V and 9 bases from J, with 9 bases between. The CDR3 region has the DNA TGCGCCAGCAGCCAAGATCGGGGGACTGAGCAGTTCTTC. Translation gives CASSQDRGTEQFF.

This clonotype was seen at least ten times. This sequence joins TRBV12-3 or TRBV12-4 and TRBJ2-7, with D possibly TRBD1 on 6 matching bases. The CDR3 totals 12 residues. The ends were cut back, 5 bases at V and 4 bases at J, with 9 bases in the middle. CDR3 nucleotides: TGTGCCAGCAGTCGACAGGAGTACGAGCAGTACTTC. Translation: CASSRQEYEQYF.

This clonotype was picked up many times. The CDR3 nucleotides are TGCGCCAGCAGCTTGGGCTTGACTAGCGGGAGTCGCGAAGAGCAGTACTTC. As protein: CASSLGLTSGSREEQYF. This rearrangement joins TRBV5-1 to TRBJ2-7; TRBD2 aligns across 12 bases. CDR3 length: 17 amino acids. The J segment lost 7 bases and the V segment lost 0 bases, leaving 11 bases of the junction unmatched. In germline, CDR1 is SGHRS, CDR2 YFSETQ.

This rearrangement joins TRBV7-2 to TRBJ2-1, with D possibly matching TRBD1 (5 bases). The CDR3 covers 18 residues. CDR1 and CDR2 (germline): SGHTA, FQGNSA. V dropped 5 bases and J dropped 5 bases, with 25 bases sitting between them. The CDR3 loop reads CASSQGSLGPRPHNEQFF. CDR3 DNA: TGTGCCAGCAGCCAGGGAAGCTTAGGACCCCGACCCCACAATGAGCAGTTCTTC.

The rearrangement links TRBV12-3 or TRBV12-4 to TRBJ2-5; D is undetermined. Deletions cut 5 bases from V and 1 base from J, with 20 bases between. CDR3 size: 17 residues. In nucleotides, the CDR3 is TGTGCCAGCAGTCCCTCTTTCGGAATTGGGATCCAAGAGACCCAGTACTTC. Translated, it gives CASSPSFGIGIQETQYF.

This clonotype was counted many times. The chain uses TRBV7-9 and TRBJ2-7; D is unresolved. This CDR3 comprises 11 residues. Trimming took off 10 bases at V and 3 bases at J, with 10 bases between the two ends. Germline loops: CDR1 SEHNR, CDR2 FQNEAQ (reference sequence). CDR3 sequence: CAIVIGYEQYF. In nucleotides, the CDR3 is TGTGCCATTGTAATAGGCTACGAGCAGTACTTC.

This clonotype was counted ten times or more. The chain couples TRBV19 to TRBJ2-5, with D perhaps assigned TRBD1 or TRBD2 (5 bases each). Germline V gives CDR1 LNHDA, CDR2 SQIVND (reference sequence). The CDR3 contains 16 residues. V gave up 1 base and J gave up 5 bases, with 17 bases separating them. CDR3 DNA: TGTGCCAGTAGTATAGGGCCGTTGGGGGTCCGGGAGACCCAGTACTTC. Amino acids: CASSIGPLGVRETQYF.

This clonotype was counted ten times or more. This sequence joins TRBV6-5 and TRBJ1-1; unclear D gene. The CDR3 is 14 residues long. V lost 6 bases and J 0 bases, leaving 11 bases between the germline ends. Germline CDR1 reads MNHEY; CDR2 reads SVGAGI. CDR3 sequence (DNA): TGTGCCAGCAGACGGCCGGGTATGAACACTGAAGCTTTCTTT. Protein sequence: CASRRPGMNTEAFF.

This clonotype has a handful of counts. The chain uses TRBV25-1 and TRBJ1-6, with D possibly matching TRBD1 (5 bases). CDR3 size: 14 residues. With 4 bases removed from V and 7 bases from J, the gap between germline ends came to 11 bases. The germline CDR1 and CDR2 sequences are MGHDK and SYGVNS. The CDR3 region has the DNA TGTGCCAGCAGTGCCAGGGACCGAAATTCACCCCTCCACTTT. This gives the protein CASSARDRNSPLHF.

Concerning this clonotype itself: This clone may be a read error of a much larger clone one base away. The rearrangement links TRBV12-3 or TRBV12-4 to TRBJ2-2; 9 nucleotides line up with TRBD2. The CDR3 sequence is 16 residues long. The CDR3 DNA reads TGTGCCGGCAGTTCAAGGAGCGGGAGGAGGGCCGGGGAGCTGTTTTTT. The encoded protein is CAGSSRSGRRAGELFF.

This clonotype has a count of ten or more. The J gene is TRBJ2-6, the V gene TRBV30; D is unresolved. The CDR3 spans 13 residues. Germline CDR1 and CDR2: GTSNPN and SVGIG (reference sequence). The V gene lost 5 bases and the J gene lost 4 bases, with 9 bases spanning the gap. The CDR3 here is CAWARAGANVLTF. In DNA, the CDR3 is TGTGCCTGGGCAAGGGCGGGGGCCAACGTCCTGACTTTC.

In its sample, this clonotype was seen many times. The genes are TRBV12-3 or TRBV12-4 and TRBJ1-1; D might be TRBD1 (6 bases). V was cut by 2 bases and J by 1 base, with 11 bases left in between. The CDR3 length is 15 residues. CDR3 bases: TGTGCCAGCAGTTTAAACGGGGGGGCGAACACTGAAGCTTTCTTT. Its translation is CASSLNGGANTEAFF.

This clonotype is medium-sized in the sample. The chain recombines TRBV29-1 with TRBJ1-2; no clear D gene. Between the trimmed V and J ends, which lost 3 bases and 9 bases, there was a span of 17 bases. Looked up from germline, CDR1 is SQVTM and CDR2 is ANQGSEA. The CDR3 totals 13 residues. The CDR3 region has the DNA TGCAGCGTTGACGAGGCAATTCGTTCCCGCTACACCTTC. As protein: CSVDEAIRSRYTF.

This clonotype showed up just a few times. The CDR3 loop is CASSGGFTDTQYF. CDR3 in DNA: TGTGCCAGCAGCGGCGGGTTCACAGATACGCAGTATTTT. This chain joins TRBV7-9 and TRBJ2-3, with D possibly being TRBD2 (5 bases). The V and J ends lost 5 bases and 2 bases respectively, with 8 bases between them. The CDR3 has 13 amino acids. The germline gives CDR1 SEHNR, CDR2 FQNEAQ (reference sequence).

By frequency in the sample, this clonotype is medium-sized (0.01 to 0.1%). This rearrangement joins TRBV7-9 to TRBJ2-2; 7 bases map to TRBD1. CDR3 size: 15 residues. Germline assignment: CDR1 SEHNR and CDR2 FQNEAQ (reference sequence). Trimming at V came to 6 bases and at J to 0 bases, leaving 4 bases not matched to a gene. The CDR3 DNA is TGTGCCAGCAGTCGGGACAGCTCGAACACCGGGGAGCTGTTTTTT. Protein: CASSRDSSNTGELFF.